Sequencing of this T cell receptor (beta chain) was carried out in a study of shared clonotypes between healthy human individuals. Study summary: A few men and a couple of women, aged 18 to 49, were donors.

CDR3 length: 9 residues. Germline V gene lookup returns CDR1 MNHEY and CDR2 SVGAGI. V gave up 8 bases and J gave up 8 bases, with 4 bases separating them. Only in-frame clones appear in the TCRdb table, and some are missing; sequencing was by immunoSEQ multiplex PCR. The sample lists 2 million to 2.5 million clones, about 94% occurring once. On this clone itself: Its matching antigen is unknown.

Overall study findings and caveats: For naive CD4 cells, around 5% of clonotypes were shared across a few donors. Depth of sequencing was expected to influence donor clonotype sharing.

The TCR was taken from a man aged 18 to 30 in good health. Sequenced input: naive CD4+ T cells sorted from blood. The subset is: CD45RA+ positively selected. V gene TRBV6-5 combines with J gene TRBJ1-5; D is unclear. As DNA, the CDR3 is TGTGCCAGCCGGAAGCCCCAGCATTTT. As protein: CASRKPQHF.